The 7 T cell receptor beta chains below come from one sample, sequenced in a study of T cell responses to AZD1222 COVID-19 vaccine. Method: immunoSEQ multiplex PCR; TCRdb's copy keeps in-frame clones and lacks some. The table shows approximately 130,000 clones, with 70% to 90% occurring only once. This material consisted of peripheral blood, taken 28 days after the second AZD1222 dose. These receptors all come from an adult who received the AZD1222 COVID-19 vaccine.

The V gene is TRBV5-4, the J gene TRBJ1-3, with 7 bases aligning to TRBD1. V lost 0 bases, J lost 0 bases, and 3 bases stayed unmatched. In germline, CDR1 is SGHNT, CDR2 YYREEE (reference sequence). The CDR3 sequence is 16 residues long. The CDR3 is CASSLEQGPSGNTIYF. DNA of the CDR3: TGTGCCAGCAGCTTGGAACAGGGGCCCTCTGGAAACACCATATATTTT.

CDR3 loop: CASGDYGYTF. The CDR3 nucleotides are TGTGCCAGCGGGGACTATGGCTACACCTTC. The rearrangement links TRBV2 to TRBJ1-2; D is ambiguous. This CDR3 has 10 residues. The germline V gene encodes CDR1 SNHLY and CDR2 FYNNEI. With 8 bases removed from V and 3 bases from J, the gap between germline ends came to 4 bases.

The CDR3, as DNA: TGCGCCAGCAGCCAAGATCGGGGACTAGTGAATGTCGATACGCAGTATTTT. Amino acid sequence: CASSQDRGLVNVDTQYF. This chain links TRBV4-1 with TRBJ2-3; 8 nucleotides align to TRBD2. The trim removed 0 bases at V and 6 bases at J, leaving 11 bases unmatched. CDR1 MGHRA and CDR2 YSYEKL come from the germline V gene. The CDR3 contains 17 residues.

CDR3 sequence (DNA): TGTGCCAGCAGCTTAGGGAGGGAGACCCAGTACTTC. It encodes CASSLGRETQYF. J is TRBJ2-5 and V is TRBV7-2; tentative D call: TRBD2 (5 bases). Deletions cut 1 base from V and 5 bases from J, with 5 bases between. The CDR3 runs 12 residues. Per the germline V gene, CDR1 is SGHTA and CDR2 is FQGNSA.

The chain combines TRBV6-6 with TRBJ2-7; D uncertain. The length of the CDR3 is 15 residues. CDR1 and CDR2 (germline): MNHNY, SVGAGI (reference sequence). Trimming shortened V by 5 bases and J by 1 base, and 15 bases separated the two germline ends. DNA of the CDR3: TGTGCCAGCAGTGGGGATTTCTACGGTTCCTACGAGCAGTACTTC. As protein: CASSGDFYGSYEQYF.

The chain's CDR3 is CASGDLGGGKLFF. The CDR3 DNA reads as TGTGCCAGCGGGGACCTAGGAGGTGGAAAACTGTTTTTT. The V call is TRBV2, the J call TRBJ1-4, with D possibly being TRBD1 (5 bases). Germline loops: CDR1 SNHLY, CDR2 FYNNEI. The CDR3 spans 13 residues. V was trimmed by 8 bases and J by 10 bases, leaving 17 bases between them.

The V call is TRBV14, the J call TRBJ1-6; no clear D gene. The germline V gene encodes CDR1 SGHDN and CDR2 FVKESK. V lost 4 bases to trimming and J lost 10 bases, with 11 bases between them. The CDR3 extends over 13 amino acids. The DNA of the CDR3 is TGTGCCAGCAGCCCAAGAACAGCCTCACCCCTCCACTTT. It codes for CASSPRTASPLHF.